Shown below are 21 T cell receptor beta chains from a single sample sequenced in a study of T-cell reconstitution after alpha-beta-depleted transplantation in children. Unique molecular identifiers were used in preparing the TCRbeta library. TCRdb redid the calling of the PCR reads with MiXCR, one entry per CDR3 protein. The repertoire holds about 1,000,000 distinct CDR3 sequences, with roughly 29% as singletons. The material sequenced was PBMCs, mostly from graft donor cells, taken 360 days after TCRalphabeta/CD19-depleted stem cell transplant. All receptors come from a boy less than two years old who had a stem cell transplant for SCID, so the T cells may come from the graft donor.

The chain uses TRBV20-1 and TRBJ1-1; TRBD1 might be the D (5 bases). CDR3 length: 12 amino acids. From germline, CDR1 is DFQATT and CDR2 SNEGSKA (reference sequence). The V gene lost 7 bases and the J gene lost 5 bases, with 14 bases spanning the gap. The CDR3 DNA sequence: TGCAGTGGGGGGAGGTTCCTGACTGAAGCTTTCTTT. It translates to CSGGRFLTEAFF.

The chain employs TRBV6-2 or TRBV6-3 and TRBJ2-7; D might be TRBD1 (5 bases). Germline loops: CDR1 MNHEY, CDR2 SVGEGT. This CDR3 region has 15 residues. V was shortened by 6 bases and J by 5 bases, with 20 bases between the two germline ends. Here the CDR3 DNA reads TGTGCCAGCAGGTCCCTCACGACAGTAACAGACGAGCAGTACTTC. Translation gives CASRSLTTVTDEQYF.

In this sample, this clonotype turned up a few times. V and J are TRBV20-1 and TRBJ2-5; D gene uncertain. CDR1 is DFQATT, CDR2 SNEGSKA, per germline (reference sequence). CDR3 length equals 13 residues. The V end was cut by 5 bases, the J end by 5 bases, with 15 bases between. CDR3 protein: CSAPFTVGETQYF. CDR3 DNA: TGCAGTGCTCCCTTCACAGTCGGGGAGACCCAGTACTTC.

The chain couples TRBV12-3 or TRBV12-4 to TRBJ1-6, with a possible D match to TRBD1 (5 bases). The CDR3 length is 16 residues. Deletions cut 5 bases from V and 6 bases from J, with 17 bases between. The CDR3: CASSPSGTVPNSPLHF. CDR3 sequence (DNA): TGTGCCAGCAGTCCTTCGGGGACGGTTCCTAATTCACCCCTCCACTTT.

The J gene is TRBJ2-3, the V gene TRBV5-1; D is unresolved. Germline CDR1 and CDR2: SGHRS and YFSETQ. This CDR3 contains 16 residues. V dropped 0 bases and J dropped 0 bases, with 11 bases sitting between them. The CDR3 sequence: CASSLERLRSTDTQYF. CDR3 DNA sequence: TGCGCCAGCAGCTTGGAACGACTCCGTAGCACAGATACGCAGTATTTT. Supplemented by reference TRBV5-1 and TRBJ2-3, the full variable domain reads KAGVTQTPRYLIKTRGQQVTLSCSPISGHRSVSWYQQTPGQGLQFLFEYFSETQRNKGNFPGRFSGRQFSNSRSEMNVSTLELGDSALYLCASSLERLRSTDTQYFGPGTRLTVL.

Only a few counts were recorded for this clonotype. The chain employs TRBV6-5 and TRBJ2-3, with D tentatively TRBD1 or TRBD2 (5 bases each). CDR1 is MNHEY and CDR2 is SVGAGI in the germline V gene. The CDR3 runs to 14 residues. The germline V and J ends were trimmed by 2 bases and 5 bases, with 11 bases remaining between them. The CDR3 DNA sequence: TGTGCCAGCAGTTACCCGGGGCCGGGAGATACGCAGTATTTT. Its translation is CASSYPGPGDTQYF.

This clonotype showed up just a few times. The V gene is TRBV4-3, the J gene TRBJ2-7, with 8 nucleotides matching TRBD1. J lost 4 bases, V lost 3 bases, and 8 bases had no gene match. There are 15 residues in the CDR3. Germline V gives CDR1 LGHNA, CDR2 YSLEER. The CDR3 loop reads CASSHYAGGVYEQYF. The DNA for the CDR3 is TGCGCCAGCAGCCATTATGCAGGGGGCGTTTACGAGCAGTACTTC.

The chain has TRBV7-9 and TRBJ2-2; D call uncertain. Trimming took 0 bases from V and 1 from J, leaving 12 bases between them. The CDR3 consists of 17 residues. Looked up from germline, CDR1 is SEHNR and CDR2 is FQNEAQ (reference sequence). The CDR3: CASSLATFSLNTGELFF. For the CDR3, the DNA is TGTGCCAGCAGCTTAGCGACCTTTTCACTGAACACCGGGGAGCTGTTTTTT.

CDR3 sequence (DNA): TGCGCCAGCAGCCAAGTCCGTTTGCGGGACAGGGGCCCTCTCTTTTACAATGAGCAGTTCTTC. Its translation: CASSQVRLRDRGPLFYNEQFF. The chain joins TRBV4-1 to TRBJ2-1; 10 bases are shared with TRBD1. CDR3 length: 21 amino acids. J gave up 4 bases and V 1 base, and 19 bases lay outside the gene matches. The germline V gene encodes CDR1 MGHRA and CDR2 YSYEKL.

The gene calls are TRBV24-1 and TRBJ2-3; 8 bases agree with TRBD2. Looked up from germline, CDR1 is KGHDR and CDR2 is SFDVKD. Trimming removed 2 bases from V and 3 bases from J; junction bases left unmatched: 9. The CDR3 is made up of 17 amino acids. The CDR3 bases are TGTGCCACCAGTGATTCGACACTAGCGGACACAACAGATACGCAGTATTTT. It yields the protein CATSDSTLADTTDTQYF.

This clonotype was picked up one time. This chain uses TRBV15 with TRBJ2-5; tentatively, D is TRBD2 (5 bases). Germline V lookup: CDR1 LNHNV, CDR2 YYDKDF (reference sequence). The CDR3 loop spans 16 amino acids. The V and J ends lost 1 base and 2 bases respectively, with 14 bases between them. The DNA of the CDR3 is TGTGCCACCAGCAGAGGGGCTAGCAGACATCAAGAGACCCAGTACTTC. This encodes CATSRGASRHQETQYF.

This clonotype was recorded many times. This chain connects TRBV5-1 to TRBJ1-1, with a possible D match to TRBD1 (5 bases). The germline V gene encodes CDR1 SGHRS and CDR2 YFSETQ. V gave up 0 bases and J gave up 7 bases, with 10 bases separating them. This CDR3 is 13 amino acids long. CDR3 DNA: TGCGCCAGCAGCTTGGCCAGGACAAGTGAAGCTTTCTTT. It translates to CASSLARTSEAFF.

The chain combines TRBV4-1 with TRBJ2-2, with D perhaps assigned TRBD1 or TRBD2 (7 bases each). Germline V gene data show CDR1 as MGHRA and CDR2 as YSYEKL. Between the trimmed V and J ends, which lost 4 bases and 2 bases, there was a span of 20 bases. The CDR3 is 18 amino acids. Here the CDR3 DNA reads TGCGCCAGCAGCCCAGGGGGGGGCCGGCAGGGTAACACCGGGGAGCTGTTTTTT. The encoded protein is CASSPGGGRQGNTGELFF.

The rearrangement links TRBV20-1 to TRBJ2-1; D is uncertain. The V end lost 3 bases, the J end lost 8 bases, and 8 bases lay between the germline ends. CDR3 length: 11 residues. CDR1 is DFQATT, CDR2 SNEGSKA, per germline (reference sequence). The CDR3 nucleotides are TGCAGTGCTAGGGCCAGCTATGAGCAGTTCTTC. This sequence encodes CSARASYEQFF.

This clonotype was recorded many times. The CDR3, as DNA: TGCGCCAGCAGCTCTCAACAGGTTCAAGCTAGCACAGATACGCAGTATTTT. Protein sequence: CASSSQQVQASTDTQYF. This chain uses TRBV4-3 with TRBJ2-3, with D perhaps matching TRBD1 (5 bases). Germline V gene sequence: CDR1 LGHNA, CDR2 YSLEER. The CDR3 totals 17 residues. V dropped 5 bases and J dropped 0 bases, with 18 bases sitting between them.

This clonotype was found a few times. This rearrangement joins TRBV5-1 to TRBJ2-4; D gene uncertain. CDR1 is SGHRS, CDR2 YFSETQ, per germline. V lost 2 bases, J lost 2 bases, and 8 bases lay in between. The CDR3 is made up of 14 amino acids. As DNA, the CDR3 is TGCGCCAGCAGCTTTGGAGTATCCAAAAACATTCAGTACTTC. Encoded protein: CASSFGVSKNIQYF.

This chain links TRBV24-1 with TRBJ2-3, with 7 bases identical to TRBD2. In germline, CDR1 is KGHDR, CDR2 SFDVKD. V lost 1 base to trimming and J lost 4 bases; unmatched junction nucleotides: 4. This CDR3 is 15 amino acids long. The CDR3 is CATSDLNGRADTQYF. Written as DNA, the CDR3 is TGTGCCACCAGTGATTTAAATGGGAGGGCAGATACGCAGTATTTT.

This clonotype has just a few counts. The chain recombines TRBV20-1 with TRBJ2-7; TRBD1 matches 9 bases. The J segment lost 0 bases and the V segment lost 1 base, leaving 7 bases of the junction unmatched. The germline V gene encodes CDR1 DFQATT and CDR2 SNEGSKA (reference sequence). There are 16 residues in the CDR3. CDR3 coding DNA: TGCAGTGCTAGAGGGGACAGGGCCAAAAGCTCCTACGAGCAGTACTTC. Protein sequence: CSARGDRAKSSYEQYF.

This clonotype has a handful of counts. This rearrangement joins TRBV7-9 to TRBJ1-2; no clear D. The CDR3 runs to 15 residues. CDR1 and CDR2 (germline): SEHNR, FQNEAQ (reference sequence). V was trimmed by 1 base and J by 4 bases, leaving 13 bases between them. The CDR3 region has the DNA TGTGCCAGCAGCTTAGAACGAACACGGGGCTATGGCTACACCTTC. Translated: CASSLERTRGYGYTF.

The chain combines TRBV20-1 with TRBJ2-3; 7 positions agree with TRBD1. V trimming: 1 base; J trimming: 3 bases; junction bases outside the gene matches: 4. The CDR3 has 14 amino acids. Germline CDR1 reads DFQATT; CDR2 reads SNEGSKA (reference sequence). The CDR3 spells CSARADRVTDTQYF. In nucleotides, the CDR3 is TGCAGTGCTAGAGCCGACAGGGTAACAGATACGCAGTATTTT.

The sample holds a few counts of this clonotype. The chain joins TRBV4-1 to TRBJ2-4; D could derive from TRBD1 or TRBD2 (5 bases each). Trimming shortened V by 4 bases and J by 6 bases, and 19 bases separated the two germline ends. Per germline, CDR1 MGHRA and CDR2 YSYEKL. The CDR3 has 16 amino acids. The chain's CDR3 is CASSLRLGDDGNIQYF. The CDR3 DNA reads TGCGCCAGCAGCCTTCGATTGGGGGACGACGGAAACATTCAGTACTTC.